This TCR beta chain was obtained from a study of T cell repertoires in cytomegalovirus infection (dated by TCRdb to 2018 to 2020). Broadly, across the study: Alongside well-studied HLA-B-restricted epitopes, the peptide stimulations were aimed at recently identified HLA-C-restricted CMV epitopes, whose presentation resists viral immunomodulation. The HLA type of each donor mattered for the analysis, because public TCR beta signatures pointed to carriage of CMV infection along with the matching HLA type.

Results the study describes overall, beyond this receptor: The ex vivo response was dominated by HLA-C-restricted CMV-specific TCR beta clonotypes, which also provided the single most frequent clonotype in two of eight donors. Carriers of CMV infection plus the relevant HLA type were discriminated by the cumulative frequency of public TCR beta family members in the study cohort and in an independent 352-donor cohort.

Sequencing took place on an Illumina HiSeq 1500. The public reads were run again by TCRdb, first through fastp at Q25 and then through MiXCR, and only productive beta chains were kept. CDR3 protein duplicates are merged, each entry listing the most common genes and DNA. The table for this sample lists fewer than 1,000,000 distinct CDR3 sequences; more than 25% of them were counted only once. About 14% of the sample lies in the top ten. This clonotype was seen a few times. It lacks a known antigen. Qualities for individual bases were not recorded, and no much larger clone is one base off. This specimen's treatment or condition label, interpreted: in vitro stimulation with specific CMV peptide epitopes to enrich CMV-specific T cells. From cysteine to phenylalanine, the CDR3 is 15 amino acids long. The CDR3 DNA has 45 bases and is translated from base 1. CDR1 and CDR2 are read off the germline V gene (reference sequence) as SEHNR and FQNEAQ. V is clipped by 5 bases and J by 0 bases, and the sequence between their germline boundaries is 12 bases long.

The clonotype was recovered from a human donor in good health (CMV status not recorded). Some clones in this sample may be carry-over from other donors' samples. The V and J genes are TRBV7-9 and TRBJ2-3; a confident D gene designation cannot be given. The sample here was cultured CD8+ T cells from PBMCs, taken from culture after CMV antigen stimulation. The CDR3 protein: CASSAPGSSTDTQYF. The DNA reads TGTGCCAGCAGCGCCCCTGGGTCTAGCACAGATACGCAGTATTTT.